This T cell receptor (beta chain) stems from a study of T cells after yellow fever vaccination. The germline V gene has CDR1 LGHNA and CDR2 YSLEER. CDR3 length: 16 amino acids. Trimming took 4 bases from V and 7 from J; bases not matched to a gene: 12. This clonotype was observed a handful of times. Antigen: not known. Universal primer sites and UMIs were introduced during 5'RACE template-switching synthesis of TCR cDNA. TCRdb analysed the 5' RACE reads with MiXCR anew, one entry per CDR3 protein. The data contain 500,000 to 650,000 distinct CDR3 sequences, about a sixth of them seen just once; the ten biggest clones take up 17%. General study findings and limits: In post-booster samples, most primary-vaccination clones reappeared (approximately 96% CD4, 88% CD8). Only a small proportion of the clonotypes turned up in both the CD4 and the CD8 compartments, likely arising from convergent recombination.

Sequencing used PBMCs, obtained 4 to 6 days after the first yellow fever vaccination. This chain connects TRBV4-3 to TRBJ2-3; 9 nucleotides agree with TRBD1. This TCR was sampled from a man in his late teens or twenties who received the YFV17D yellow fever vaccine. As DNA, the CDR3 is TGCGCCAGCAGCCCTTTCGGCACAGGGGGCCTGAATACGCAGTATTTT. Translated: CASSPFGTGGLNTQYF.